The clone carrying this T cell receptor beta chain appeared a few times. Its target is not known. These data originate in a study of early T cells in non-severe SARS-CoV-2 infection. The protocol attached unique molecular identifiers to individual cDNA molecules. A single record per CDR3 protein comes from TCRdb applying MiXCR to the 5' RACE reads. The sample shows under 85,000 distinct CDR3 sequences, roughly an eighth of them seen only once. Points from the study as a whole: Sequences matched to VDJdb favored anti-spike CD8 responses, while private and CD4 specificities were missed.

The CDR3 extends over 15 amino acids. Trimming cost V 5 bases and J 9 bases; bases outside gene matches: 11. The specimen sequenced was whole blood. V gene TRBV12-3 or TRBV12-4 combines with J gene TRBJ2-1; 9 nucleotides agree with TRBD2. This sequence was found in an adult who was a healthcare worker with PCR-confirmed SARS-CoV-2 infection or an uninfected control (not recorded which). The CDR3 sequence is CASSPGAGGLFEQFF. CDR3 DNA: TGTGCCAGCAGTCCCGGGGCGGGAGGGCTCTTTGAGCAGTTCTTC.